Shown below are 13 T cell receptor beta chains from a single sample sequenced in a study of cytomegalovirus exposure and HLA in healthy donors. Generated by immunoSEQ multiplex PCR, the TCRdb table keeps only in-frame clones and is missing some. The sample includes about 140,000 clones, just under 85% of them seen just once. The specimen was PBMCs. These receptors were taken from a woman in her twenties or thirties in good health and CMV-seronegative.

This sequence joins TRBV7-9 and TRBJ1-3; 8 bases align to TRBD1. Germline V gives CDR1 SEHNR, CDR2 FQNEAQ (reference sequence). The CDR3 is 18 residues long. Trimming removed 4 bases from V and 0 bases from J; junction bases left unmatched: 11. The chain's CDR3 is CASSYNPGGAGSGNTIYF. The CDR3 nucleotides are TGTGCCAGCAGCTACAACCCAGGGGGCGCCGGCTCTGGAAACACCATATATTTT.

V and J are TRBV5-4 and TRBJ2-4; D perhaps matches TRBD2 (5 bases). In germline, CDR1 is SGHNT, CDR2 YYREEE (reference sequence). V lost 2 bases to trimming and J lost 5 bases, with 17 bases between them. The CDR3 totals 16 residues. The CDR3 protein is CASSFLSLGVENIQYF. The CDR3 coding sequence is TGTGCCAGCAGCTTCTTATCTCTCGGGGTTGAAAACATTCAGTACTTC.

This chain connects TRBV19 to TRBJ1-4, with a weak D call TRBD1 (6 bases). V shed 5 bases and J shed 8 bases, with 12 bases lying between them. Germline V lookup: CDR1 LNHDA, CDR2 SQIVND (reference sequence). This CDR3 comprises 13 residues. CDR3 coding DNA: TGTGCCAGTAGTGCCCGGGACATCGAAAAACTGTTTTTT. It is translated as CASSARDIEKLFF.

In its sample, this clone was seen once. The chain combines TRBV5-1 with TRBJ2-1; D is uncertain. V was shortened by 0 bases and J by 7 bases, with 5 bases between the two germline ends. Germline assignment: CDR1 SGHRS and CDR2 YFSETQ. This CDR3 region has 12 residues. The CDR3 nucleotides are TGCGCCAGCAGCTTGGTCCAGAATGAGCAGTTCTTC. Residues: CASSLVQNEQFF.

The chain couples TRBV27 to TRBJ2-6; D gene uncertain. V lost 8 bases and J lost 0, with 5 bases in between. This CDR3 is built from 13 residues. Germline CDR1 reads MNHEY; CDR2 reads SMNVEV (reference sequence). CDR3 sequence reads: CASSLSGANVLTF. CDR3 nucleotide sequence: TGTGCCAGCTCCCTCTCTGGGGCCAACGTCCTGACTTTC.

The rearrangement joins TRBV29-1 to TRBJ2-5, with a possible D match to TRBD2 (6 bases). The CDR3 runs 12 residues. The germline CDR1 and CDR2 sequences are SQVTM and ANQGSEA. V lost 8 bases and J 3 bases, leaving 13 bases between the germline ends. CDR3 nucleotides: TGCAGCACCCGGGACTCAGAAGAGACCCAGTACTTC. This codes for CSTRDSEETQYF.

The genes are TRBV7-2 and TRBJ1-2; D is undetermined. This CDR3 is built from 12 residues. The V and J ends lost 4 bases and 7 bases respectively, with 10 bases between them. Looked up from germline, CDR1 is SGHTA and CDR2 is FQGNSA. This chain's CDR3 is CASSSYTGGYTF. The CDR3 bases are TGTGCCAGCAGCTCATATACGGGTGGCTACACCTTC.

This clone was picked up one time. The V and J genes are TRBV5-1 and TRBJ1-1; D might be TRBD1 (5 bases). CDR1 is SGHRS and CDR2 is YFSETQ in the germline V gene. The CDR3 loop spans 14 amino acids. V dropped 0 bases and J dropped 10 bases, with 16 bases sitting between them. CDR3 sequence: CASSLAKGSSGAFF. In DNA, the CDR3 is TGCGCCAGCAGCTTGGCCAAGGGGTCATCAGGAGCTTTCTTT.

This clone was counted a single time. In nucleotides, the CDR3 is TGTGCCACCAGCAGCCTCTCTAGCACAGATACGCAGTATTTT. Protein sequence: CATSSLSSTDTQYF. This chain links TRBV15 with TRBJ2-3; D ambiguous. Trimming shortened V by 3 bases and J by 0 bases, and 7 bases separated the two germline ends. The CDR3 length is 14 residues. CDR1 is LNHNV, CDR2 YYDKDF, per germline (reference sequence).

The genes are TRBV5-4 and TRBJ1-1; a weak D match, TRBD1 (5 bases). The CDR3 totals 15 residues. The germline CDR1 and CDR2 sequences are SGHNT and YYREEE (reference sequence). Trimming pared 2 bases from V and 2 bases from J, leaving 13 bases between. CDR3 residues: CASSLSVRGNTEAFF. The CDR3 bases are TGTGCCAGCAGCTTATCTGTTAGGGGAAACACTGAAGCTTTCTTT.

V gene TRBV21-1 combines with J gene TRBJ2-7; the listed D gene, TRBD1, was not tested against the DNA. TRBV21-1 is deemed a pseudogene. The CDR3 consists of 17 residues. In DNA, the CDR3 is TGTGCCAGCAGCAAATTTTGGCGGGACAGGGAGACCTACGAGCAGTACTTC. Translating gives CASSKFWRDRETYEQYF.

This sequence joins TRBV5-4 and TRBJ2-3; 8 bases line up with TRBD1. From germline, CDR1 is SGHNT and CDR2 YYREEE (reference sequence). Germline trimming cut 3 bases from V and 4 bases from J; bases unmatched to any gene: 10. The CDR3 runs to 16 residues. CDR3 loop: CASSWGRDRGADTQYF. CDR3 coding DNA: TGTGCCAGCAGCTGGGGGCGAGACAGGGGAGCAGATACGCAGTATTTT.

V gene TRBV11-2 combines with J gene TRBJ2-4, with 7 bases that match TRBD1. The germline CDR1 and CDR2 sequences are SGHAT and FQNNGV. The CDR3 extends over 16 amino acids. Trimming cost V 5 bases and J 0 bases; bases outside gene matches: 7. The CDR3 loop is CASSLGTVLAKNIQYF. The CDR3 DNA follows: TGTGCCAGCAGCCTAGGGACAGTTTTAGCCAAAAACATTCAGTACTTC. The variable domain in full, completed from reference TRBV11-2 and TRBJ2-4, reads EAGVAQSPRYKIIEKRQSVAFWCNPISGHATLYWYQQILGQGPKLLIQFQNNGVVDDSQLPKDRFSAERLKGVDSTLKIQPAKLEDSAVYLCASSLGTVLAKNIQYFGAGTRLSVL.